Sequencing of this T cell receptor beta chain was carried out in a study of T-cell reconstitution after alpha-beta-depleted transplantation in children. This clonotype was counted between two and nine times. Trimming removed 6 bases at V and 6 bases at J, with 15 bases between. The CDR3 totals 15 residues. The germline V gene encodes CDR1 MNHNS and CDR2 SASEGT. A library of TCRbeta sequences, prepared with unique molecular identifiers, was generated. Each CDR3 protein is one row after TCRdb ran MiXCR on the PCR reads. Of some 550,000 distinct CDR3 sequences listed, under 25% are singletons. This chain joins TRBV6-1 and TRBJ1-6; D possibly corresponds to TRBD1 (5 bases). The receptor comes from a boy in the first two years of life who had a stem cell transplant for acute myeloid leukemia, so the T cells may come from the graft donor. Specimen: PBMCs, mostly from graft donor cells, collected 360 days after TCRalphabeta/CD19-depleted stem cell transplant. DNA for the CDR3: TGTGCCAGCAGAACGACGGGACCGGGTAATTCACCCCTCCACTTT. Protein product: CASRTTGPGNSPLHF.